There are a few counts of the clone carrying this T cell receptor beta chain. Antigen: not known. TCRdb itself ran the reads through MiXCR, one entry per CDR3 protein. The table has some 680,000 distinct CDR3 sequences, roughly 35% seen once; the top ten hold around 2.8%. This sample was included in a study of T cell repertoires in cytomegalovirus infection. Study-level information: An indication of both CMV infection and matching HLA type came from public TCR beta signatures.

CDR3 size: 13 residues. Germline assignment: CDR1 MNHEY and CDR2 SVGAGI. Trimming shortened V by 10 bases and J by 1 base, and 13 bases separated the two germline ends. Study conclusions and caveats: Summed frequency of public TCR beta families distinguished CMV carriers with the relevant HLA. Ex vivo responses were dominated by HLA-C-restricted CMV-specific TCR beta clonotypes.

Sequencing used PBMCs. V gene TRBV6-5 combines with J gene TRBJ1-1; tentative D call: TRBD1 (5 bases). This receptor was obtained from a human donor in good health (CMV status not recorded). Some clones in this sample may be carry-over from other donors' samples. Here the CDR3 reads CAIQGVGNTEAFF. In DNA, the CDR3 is TGTGCCATCCAGGGAGTCGGGAACACTGAAGCTTTCTTT.